A single sample gave rise to the 22 T cell receptor beta chains below, sequenced in a study of human T cells and chemical hapten exposure. MiXCR was run by TCRdb on the RACE reads, yielding one entry per CDR3 protein. The table shows roughly 380,000 distinct CDR3 sequences, with around 5% occurring only once. Indicated time point: patch test 1, 2 weeks after DPC sensitization. Treatment: therapeutic diphenylcyclopropenone sensitization with weekly scalp DPC. Sample: whole blood, taken in connection with sensitization to the hapten diphenylcyclopropenone (DPC). The receptors shown here come from a woman between 45 and 65 years old with alopecia areata. Some clones in this sample may be carry-over from other donors' samples.

There are many counts of this clonotype. The chain is built from TRBV6-6 and TRBJ2-3; D not resolved. From germline, CDR1 is MNHNY and CDR2 SVGAGI (reference sequence). V was shortened by 2 bases and J by 5 bases, with 8 bases between the two germline ends. CDR3 length: 13 amino acids. The CDR3 DNA reads TGTGCCAGCAGTTACGACCTCATAGATACGCAGTATTTT. Translated, it gives CASSYDLIDTQYF.

Many counts were recorded for this clonotype. The J gene is TRBJ2-6, the V gene TRBV6-5, with no clear D. From germline, CDR1 is MNHEY and CDR2 SVGAGI. This CDR3 is built from 16 residues. Trimming stripped 2 bases from V and 1 base from J, with 9 bases between. CDR3 sequence (DNA): TGTGCCAGCAGTTACAGGATGTTTTCTGGGGCCAACGTCCTGACTTTC. Amino acids: CASSYRMFSGANVLTF.

This clonotype occurred many times. CDR3 sequence reads: CSGVGDTDTQYF. The CDR3 bases are TGCAGCGGGGTAGGAGATACAGATACGCAGTATTTT. The rearrangement links TRBV29-1 to TRBJ2-3; unclear D gene. V dropped 7 bases and J dropped 3 bases, with 11 bases sitting between them. The CDR3 length is 12 residues. Germline values: CDR1 SQVTM, CDR2 ANQGSEA.

This clonotype was seen more than once but under ten times. V and J are TRBV29-1 and TRBJ2-3; 11 bases match TRBD2. V shed 3 bases and J 5 bases; nucleotides not matched to a gene: 7. CDR3 length: 15 amino acids. Germline CDR1 and CDR2: SQVTM and ANQGSEA. The CDR3 spells CSVEILAGAVDTQYF. CDR3 coding DNA: TGCAGCGTTGAGATACTAGCGGGAGCGGTAGATACGCAGTATTTT.

V usage is TRBV11-2 and J usage is TRBJ2-3, with D unclear. The CDR3 has 12 amino acids. CDR1 SGHAT and CDR2 FQNNGV come from the germline V gene. Trimming stripped 7 bases from V and 4 bases from J, with 9 bases between. This CDR3 is CASTWESDTQYF. In DNA, the CDR3 is TGTGCCAGCACTTGGGAATCAGATACGCAGTATTTT.

This clonotype has a handful of counts. This chain connects TRBV29-1 to TRBJ2-1; 9 nucleotides agree with TRBD2. CDR3 length: 16 residues. Germline loops: CDR1 SQVTM, CDR2 ANQGSEA. Germline trimming cut 4 bases from V and 2 bases from J; bases unmatched to any gene: 9. The CDR3 protein is CSVGGSGGLTYNEQFF. The CDR3, as DNA: TGCAGCGTTGGGGGTAGCGGGGGCCTTACCTACAATGAGCAGTTCTTC.

J is TRBJ1-5 and V is TRBV28, with D tentatively TRBD1 (6 bases). CDR1 is MDHEN and CDR2 is SYDVKM in the germline V gene. The germline V and J ends were trimmed by 5 bases and 4 bases, with 15 bases remaining between them. The CDR3 has 15 amino acids. CDR3 sequence: CASSRTGFANQPQHF. In DNA form, the CDR3 reads TGTGCCAGCAGTCGAACAGGGTTTGCAAATCAGCCCCAGCATTTT.

This clonotype was detected ten times or more. The V and J genes are TRBV6-1 and TRBJ2-3, with 7 bases that match TRBD2. The J segment lost 6 bases and the V segment lost 5 bases, leaving 5 bases of the junction unmatched. Germline values: CDR1 MNHNS, CDR2 SASEGT. CDR3 length equals 13 residues. The CDR3 bases are TGTGCCAGCAGTCGGGGGGATCGGGATACGCAGTATTTT. Translating gives CASSRGDRDTQYF.

This clonotype occurred a few times. The chain couples TRBV7-2 to TRBJ2-7, with TRBD2 matching 13 bases. V lost 3 bases, J lost 2 bases, and 7 bases stayed unmatched. The CDR3 is 17 amino acids. Germline V gene data show CDR1 as SGHTA and CDR2 as FQGNSA. The CDR3 bases are TGTGCCAGCAGCTTCTTACTGACTAGCGGGAGGCCCTACGAGCAGTACTTC. It is translated as CASSFLLTSGRPYEQYF.

This clonotype was counted a few times. The chain has TRBV2 and TRBJ2-2; 9 nucleotides align to TRBD1. Looked up from germline, CDR1 is SNHLY and CDR2 is FYNNEI. V was clipped by 5 bases and J by 6 bases; unmatched bases: 4. This CDR3 is 14 amino acids long. CDR3 sequence reads: CASSWDRAAGELFF. The CDR3 region has the DNA TGTGCCAGCAGTTGGGACAGGGCGGCCGGGGAGCTGTTTTTT. The entire variable domain, with the rest obtained from reference TRBV2 and TRBJ2-2, is as follows: EPEVTQTPSHQVTQMGQEVILRCVPISNHLYFYWYRQILGQKVEFLVSFYNNEISEKSEIFDDQFSVERPDGSNFTLKIRSTKLEDSAMYFCASSWDRAAGELFFGEGSRLTVL.

The sample holds many counts of this clonotype. The V and J genes are TRBV7-2 and TRBJ2-3, with TRBD2 matching over 10 bases. J was trimmed by 1 base and V by 5 bases; bases with no gene match: 6. There are 16 residues in the CDR3. CDR1 SGHTA and CDR2 FQGNSA come from the germline V gene. The CDR3 DNA sequence: TGTGCCAGCAGCCCCTGGACTAGCGGAGGCACAGATACGCAGTATTTT. It yields the protein CASSPWTSGGTDTQYF.

The rearrangement links TRBV28 to TRBJ1-1; maybe TRBD1 (5 bases). Trimming cost V 6 bases and J 3 bases, with 14 bases left between them. Germline V CDR1 and CDR2: MDHEN, SYDVKM. The CDR3 loop spans 14 amino acids. The CDR3 loop is CASRGYGGHTEAFF. Written as DNA, the CDR3 is TGTGCCAGCAGGGGGTATGGGGGTCACACTGAAGCTTTCTTT.

The rearrangement links TRBV12-3 or TRBV12-4 to TRBJ2-5; D uncertain. Trimming took off 2 bases at V and 1 base at J, with 8 bases between the two ends. CDR3 length: 14 residues. The CDR3 here is CASSLWQVQETQYF. The CDR3 DNA reads as TGTGCCAGCAGTTTATGGCAGGTCCAAGAGACCCAGTACTTC.

There are a few counts of this clonotype. Its ends do not fully match the called genes, so a read error is possible. CDR3: CASRTNYGYTF. The DNA of the CDR3 is TGTGCAAGCAGGACTAACTATGGCTACACCTTC. The chain combines TRBV6-5 with TRBJ1-2; D not certain. In germline, CDR1 is MNHEY, CDR2 SVGAGI. The CDR3 is 11 residues long.

Many counts were recorded for this clonotype. The chain links TRBV7-6 to TRBJ2-1; D perhaps matches TRBD1 (6 bases). Trimming took 1 base from V and 10 from J, leaving 8 bases between them. Germline V gives CDR1 SGHVS, CDR2 FNYEAQ. CDR3 length: 12 amino acids. The CDR3 reads CASSLGGQEQFF. The CDR3 DNA follows: TGTGCCAGCAGCTTAGGGGGGCAGGAGCAGTTCTTC.

This clonotype was seen ten or more times. The chain couples TRBV4-1 to TRBJ1-5, with a weak D call TRBD1 (5 bases). Per the germline V gene, CDR1 is MGHRA and CDR2 is YSYEKL. The CDR3 length is 15 residues. The V gene lost 3 bases and the J gene lost 3 bases, with 12 bases spanning the gap. This chain's CDR3 is CASSQEQGSNQPQHF. CDR3 DNA: TGCGCCAGCAGCCAGGAGCAGGGCTCCAATCAGCCCCAGCATTTT.

This clonotype appeared many times. The CDR3 nucleotides are TGTGCCAGCAGTCCTGGACTAGCGGGGGGGCCGCGGGACGAGCAGTACTTC. It specifies CASSPGLAGGPRDEQYF. The chain uses TRBV12-3 or TRBV12-4 and TRBJ2-7; 15 bases agree with TRBD2. The CDR3 totals 17 residues. Trimming took 5 bases from V and 5 from J; bases not matched to a gene: 10.

This rearrangement joins TRBV11-2 to TRBJ2-3, with 7 bases fitting TRBD1. CDR1 is SGHAT and CDR2 is FQNNGV in the germline V gene. V trimming: 5 bases; J trimming: 6 bases; junction bases outside the gene matches: 11. The CDR3 runs 15 residues. The CDR3 is CASSRGGQARDTQYF. The DNA for the CDR3 is TGTGCCAGCAGCCGGGGCGGACAGGCCCGGGATACGCAGTATTTT.

As to this clonotype: A read error may account for a junction end that differs from germline. The rearrangement joins TRBV14 to TRBJ2-7; 7 bases match TRBD1. This CDR3 has 13 amino acids. Germline CDR1 reads SGHDN; CDR2 reads FVKESK. The CDR3 spells CASSQTGAGPPHF. The CDR3 DNA is TGTGCCAGCAGCCAAACAGGGGCAGGCCCCCCGCACTTC.

This clonotype was recorded many times. The chain recombines TRBV29-1 with TRBJ2-3; tentatively, D is TRBD1 or TRBD2 (6 bases each). V was cut by 7 bases and J by 2 bases, with 16 bases left in between. The CDR3 sequence is 14 residues long. Germline loops: CDR1 SQVTM, CDR2 ANQGSEA. Written as DNA, the CDR3 is TGCAGCGGAGGCCTGGCGGGACACACAGATACGCAGTATTTT. This codes for CSGGLAGHTDTQYF.

The sample holds a few counts of this clonotype. The chain recombines TRBV27 with TRBJ2-7, with 9 bases fitting TRBD1. CDR3 size: 14 residues. CDR1 is MNHEY and CDR2 is SMNVEV in the germline V gene (reference sequence). V was pared by 2 bases and J by 3 bases, with 2 bases of the junction left unmatched. The CDR3 here is CASSLTGGVYEQYF. The CDR3 nucleotides read TGTGCCAGCAGTTTAACAGGGGGCGTCTACGAGCAGTACTTC.

This clonotype was counted many times. The chain has TRBV12-3 or TRBV12-4 and TRBJ2-2; 9 nucleotides match TRBD1. V was clipped by 6 bases and J by 2 bases; unmatched bases: 4. This CDR3 is 15 amino acids long. CDR3 DNA sequence: TGTGCCAGCAGACCTACAGGGGGCAACACCGGGGAGCTGTTTTTT. Translation gives CASRPTGGNTGELFF.